This T cell receptor beta chain was recorded in a study of read filtering for tumor transcriptome and immune sequencing. Study-level information: DNase treatment preceded whole-transcriptome library preparation.

Study-wide results and caveats: The sorted CD138-negative fraction was a mixed bone marrow immune population, not purified T cells. Roughly four fifths of IR-seq clonotypes had one read, totaling 3% to 4.5% of reads; RNA-seq: about 74% and 41%.

Germline V CDR1 and CDR2: GTSNPN, SVGIG (reference sequence). Trimming shortened V by 3 bases and J by 0 bases, and 6 bases separated the two germline ends. This CDR3 is built from 14 residues. This clonotype was seen at least ten times. Antigen unknown. The library was built from about 370 ng RNA with molecular barcoded adaptors for alpha/delta and beta/gamma chains. One entry per CDR3 protein results from TCRdb running MiXCR on the reads. Counted here are 90,000 to 95,000 distinct CDR3 sequences, around a fifth occurring once; the ten biggest clones make up roughly an eighth. The specimen was a population of CD138-negative cells sorted from bone marrow. The V gene is TRBV30, the J gene TRBJ2-6, with TRBD2 as a possible D gene (5 bases). The sequence was collected from a donor older than 35 with multiple myeloma. CDR3 in amino acids: CAWSAGSGANVLTF. CDR3 coding DNA: TGTGCCTGGAGCGCGGGCTCTGGGGCCAACGTCCTGACTTTC.